One sample yielded the 15 T cell receptor beta chains listed below, sequenced in a study of T cells after yellow fever vaccination. TCRdb re-called the 5' RACE reads with MiXCR, one entry per CDR3 protein. The repertoire includes 450,000 to 600,000 distinct CDR3 sequences, about 13% of them detected once, and more than 12% sits in the top ten. The source material was PBMCs, sampled on the day of the yellow fever booster vaccination. These receptors were taken from a man aged 25 to 40 who received the YFV17D yellow fever vaccine.

This clonotype has more than one count but fewer than ten. The chain carries TRBV6-2 or TRBV6-3 and TRBJ2-5; weak D call: TRBD1 (5 bases). V lost 6 bases and J lost 2, with 10 bases in between. Germline CDR1 MNHEY, CDR2 SVGEGT. CDR3 size: 13 residues. CDR3 DNA sequence: TGTGCCAGCAGAGGGGTTTTTCAAGAGACCCAGTACTTC. Its protein is CASRGVFQETQYF.

This clonotype has more than one count but fewer than ten. V and J are TRBV2 and TRBJ2-2; a weak D match, TRBD1 (5 bases). Deletions cut 6 bases from V and 5 bases from J, with 10 bases between. The CDR3 has 13 amino acids. Germline CDR1 is SNHLY and CDR2 is FYNNEI. This CDR3 reads CASSPRTTGELFF. The CDR3 nucleotides read TGTGCCAGCAGCCCAAGGACAACCGGGGAGCTGTTTTTT.

This clonotype has a handful of counts. The V gene is TRBV6-4, the J gene TRBJ1-1, with 7 bases that match TRBD1. The V and J ends lost 4 bases and 1 base, in that order; junction bases with no gene match: 6. Germline-derived CDR1 and CDR2 are MRHNA and SNTAGT. This CDR3 comprises 15 residues. CDR3 in DNA: TGTGCCAGCAGTGCCTACCGGGACAGGAACACTGAAGCTTTCTTT. Residues: CASSAYRDRNTEAFF.

The table lists this clonotype with many counts. This rearrangement joins TRBV4-3 to TRBJ2-2; D may be TRBD2 (5 bases). V was clipped by 0 bases and J by 5 bases, with 16 bases between them. The CDR3 has 17 amino acids. In germline, CDR1 is LGHNA, CDR2 YSLEER. CDR3 in DNA: TGCGCCAGCAGCCAAGAAGGTCGGGGTCATCAGACCGGGGAGCTGTTTTTT. Amino acids: CASSQEGRGHQTGELFF.

In its sample, this clonotype was seen a few times. This chain joins TRBV9 and TRBJ1-1; TRBD1 aligns across 7 bases. Germline V gene sequence: CDR1 SGDLS, CDR2 YYNGEE. This CDR3 comprises 16 residues. V lost 0 bases and J lost 0; bases outside the gene matches: 5. CDR3 in DNA: TGTGCCAGCAGCGTAGGCAGGGGGGGGATGAACACTGAAGCTTTCTTT. Protein sequence: CASSVGRGGMNTEAFF.

This clonotype has more than one count but fewer than ten. The chain joins TRBV6-5 to TRBJ2-1, with 8 bases that match TRBD2. Germline V gene sequence: CDR1 MNHEY, CDR2 SVGAGI. J lost 5 bases, V lost 0 bases, and 6 bases had no gene match. This CDR3 has 16 residues. In nucleotides, the CDR3 is TGTGCCAGCAGTTACTCGCGTGGGACTAGAGACAATGAGCAGTTCTTC. This codes for CASSYSRGTRDNEQFF.

The gene calls are TRBV7-9 and TRBJ1-1, with TRBD1 matching 7 bases. The V and J ends lost 2 bases and 1 base, in that order; junction bases with no gene match: 4. The CDR3 covers 15 residues. The germline CDR1 and CDR2 sequences are SEHNR and FQNEAQ (reference sequence). CDR3 nucleotide sequence: TGTGCCAGCAGCTTAAAGGCAGGGGGGAACACTGAAGCTTTCTTT. This translates into CASSLKAGGNTEAFF.

Only a few counts were recorded for this clonotype. This chain joins TRBV10-2 and TRBJ1-5; perhaps TRBD1 as D (5 bases). The CDR3 covers 13 residues. The V end lost 7 bases, the J end lost 4 bases, and 11 bases lay between the germline ends. CDR1 is WSHSY, CDR2 SAAADI, per germline. The CDR3 region has the DNA TGCGCCAGCAAAGGGGCAGATAATCAGCCCCAGCATTTT. It yields the protein CASKGADNQPQHF.

This clonotype has just a few counts. The chain links TRBV19 to TRBJ2-3; a weak D match, TRBD1 (6 bases). Germline values: CDR1 LNHDA, CDR2 SQIVND (reference sequence). Deletions cut 5 bases from V and 0 bases from J, with 18 bases between. This CDR3 comprises 17 residues. CDR3 sequence (DNA): TGTGCCAGTAGTGCCCCTCGAGGGGGAAAGAGCACAGATACGCAGTATTTT. This translates into CASSAPRGGKSTDTQYF.

The chain has TRBV12-3 or TRBV12-4 and TRBJ1-1; D uncertain. CDR3 length: 12 residues. The germline V and J ends were trimmed by 3 bases and 2 bases, with 4 bases remaining between them. The CDR3 here is CASSFRNTEAFF. CDR3 bases: TGTGCCAGCAGTTTCCGTAACACTGAAGCTTTCTTT.

The chain employs TRBV20-1 and TRBJ1-5; a weak D match, TRBD1 (5 bases). CDR3 size: 14 residues. From germline, CDR1 is DFQATT and CDR2 SNEGSKA (reference sequence). V dropped 3 bases and J dropped 0 bases, with 9 bases sitting between them. CDR3 loop: CSASQGNSNQPQHF. The CDR3 nucleotides are TGCAGTGCTAGTCAGGGTAATAGCAATCAGCCCCAGCATTTT.

The chain combines TRBV20-1 with TRBJ2-1; possibly TRBD2 for D (6 bases). The CDR3 spans 16 residues. The V end was cut by 3 bases, the J end by 8 bases, with 23 bases between. Germline V gives CDR1 DFQATT, CDR2 SNEGSKA (reference sequence). CDR3 nucleotide sequence: TGCAGTGCTAGGGGGGGTTGGGGCCCTCACGCGTATGAGCAGTTCTTC. Translating it yields CSARGGWGPHAYEQFF.

J is TRBJ2-5 and V is TRBV29-1, with 9 bases identical to TRBD2. After removal of 7 bases from V and 5 bases from J, the junction contained 17 bases not matched to a gene. The CDR3 consists of 16 residues. The V gene's germline CDR1 is SQVTM and CDR2 ANQGSEA. In nucleotides, the CDR3 is TGCAGCGCGACCGGGGCTAGCGGGATTAAAGGGGAGACCCAGTACTTC. As protein: CSATGASGIKGETQYF.

This clonotype was observed a handful of times. The rearrangement links TRBV6-2 or TRBV6-3 to TRBJ2-7, with 9 bases matching TRBD2. Germline CDR1 MNHEY, CDR2 SVGEGT. The CDR3 sequence is 15 residues long. V lost 7 bases, J lost 6 bases, and 13 bases stayed unmatched. The CDR3 nucleotides are TGTGCCAGCACACTAGCGGGTAACAGCCTCGGCGAGCAGTACTTC. Protein: CASTLAGNSLGEQYF.

This chain joins TRBV10-2 and TRBJ1-1; D is undetermined. V gave up 7 bases and J gave up 1 base, with 13 bases separating them. The V gene's germline CDR1 is WSHSY and CDR2 SAAADI. The CDR3 spans 14 residues. CDR3 nucleotide sequence: TGCGCCAGCAATACCGGGGTCCCGAACACTGAAGCTTTCTTT. Its translation is CASNTGVPNTEAFF.